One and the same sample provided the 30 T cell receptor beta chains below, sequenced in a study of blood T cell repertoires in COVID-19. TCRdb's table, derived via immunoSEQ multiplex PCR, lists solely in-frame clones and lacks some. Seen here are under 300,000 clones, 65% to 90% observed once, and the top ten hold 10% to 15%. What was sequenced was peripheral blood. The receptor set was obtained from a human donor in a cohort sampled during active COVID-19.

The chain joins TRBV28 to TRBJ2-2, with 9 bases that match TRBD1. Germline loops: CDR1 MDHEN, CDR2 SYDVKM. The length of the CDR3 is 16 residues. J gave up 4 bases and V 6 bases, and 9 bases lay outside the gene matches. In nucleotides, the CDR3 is TGTGCCAGCAGCGTCCCGGACAGGGGCATCACCGGGGAGCTGTTTTTT. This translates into CASSVPDRGITGELFF. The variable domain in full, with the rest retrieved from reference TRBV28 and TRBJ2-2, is DVKVTQSSRYLVKRTGEKVFLECVQDMDHENMFWYRQDPGLGLRLIYFSYDVKMKEKGDIPEGYSVSREKKERFSLILESASTNQTSMYLCASSVPDRGITGELFFGEGSRLTVL.

This CDR3 is CASSLGQAETQYF. The CDR3 DNA reads as TGCGCCAGCAGCTTGGGGCAGGCTGAGACCCAGTACTTC. J is TRBJ2-5 and V is TRBV5-1; D is ambiguous. CDR1 and CDR2 from the germline V gene are SGHRS and YFSETQ. The length of the CDR3 is 13 residues. Trimming cost V 0 bases and J 5 bases, with 8 bases left between them.

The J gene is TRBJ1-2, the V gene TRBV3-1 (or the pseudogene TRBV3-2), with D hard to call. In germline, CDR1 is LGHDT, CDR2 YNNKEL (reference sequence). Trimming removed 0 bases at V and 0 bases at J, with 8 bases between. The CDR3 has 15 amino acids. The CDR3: CASSQDRISNYGYTF. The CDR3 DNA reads TGTGCCAGCAGCCAAGACAGGATATCTAACTATGGCTACACCTTC.

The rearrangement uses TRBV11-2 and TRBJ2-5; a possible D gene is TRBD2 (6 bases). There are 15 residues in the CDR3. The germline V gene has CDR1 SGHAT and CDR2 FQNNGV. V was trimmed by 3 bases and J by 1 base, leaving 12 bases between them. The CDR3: CASSFRPGAQETQYF. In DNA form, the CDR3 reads TGTGCCAGCAGCTTCCGACCGGGAGCCCAAGAGACCCAGTACTTC.

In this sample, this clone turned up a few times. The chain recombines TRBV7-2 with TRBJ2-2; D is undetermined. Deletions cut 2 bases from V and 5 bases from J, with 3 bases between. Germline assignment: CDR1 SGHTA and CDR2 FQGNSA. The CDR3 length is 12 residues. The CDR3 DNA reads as TGTGCCAGCAGCTTAATAACCGGGGAGCTGTTTTTT. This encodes CASSLITGELFF.

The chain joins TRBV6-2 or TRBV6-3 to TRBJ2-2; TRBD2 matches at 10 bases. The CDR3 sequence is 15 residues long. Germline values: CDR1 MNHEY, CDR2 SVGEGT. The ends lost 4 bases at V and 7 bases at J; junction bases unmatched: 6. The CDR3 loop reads CASSFALAGGGELFF. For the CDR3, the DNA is TGTGCCAGCAGTTTCGCGTTAGCGGGAGGCGGGGAGCTGTTTTTT.

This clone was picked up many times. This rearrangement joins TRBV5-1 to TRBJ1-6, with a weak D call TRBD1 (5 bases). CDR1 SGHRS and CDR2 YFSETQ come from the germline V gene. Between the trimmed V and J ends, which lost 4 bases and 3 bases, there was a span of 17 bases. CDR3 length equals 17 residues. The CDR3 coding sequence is TGCGCCAGCAGCCAAGACAGCCCTTACTACTATAATTCACCCCTCCACTTT. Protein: CASSQDSPYYYNSPLHF.

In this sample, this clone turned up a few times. This chain's CDR3 is CASLIQGGKRSPLHF. The DNA of the CDR3 is TGTGCCAGCCTTATACAGGGGGGAAAAAGATCACCCCTCCACTTT. V gene TRBV2 combines with J gene TRBJ1-6, with TRBD1 identical over 8 bases. CDR1 and CDR2 (germline): SNHLY, FYNNEI. The CDR3 covers 15 residues. V shed 8 bases and J 10 bases; nucleotides not matched to a gene: 13.

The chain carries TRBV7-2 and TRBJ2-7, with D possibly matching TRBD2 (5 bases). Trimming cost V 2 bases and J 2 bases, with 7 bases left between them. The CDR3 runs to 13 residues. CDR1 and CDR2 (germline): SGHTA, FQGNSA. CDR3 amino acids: CASSLFGTYEQYF. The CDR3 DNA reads TGTGCCAGCAGCTTATTCGGGACCTACGAGCAGTACTTC.

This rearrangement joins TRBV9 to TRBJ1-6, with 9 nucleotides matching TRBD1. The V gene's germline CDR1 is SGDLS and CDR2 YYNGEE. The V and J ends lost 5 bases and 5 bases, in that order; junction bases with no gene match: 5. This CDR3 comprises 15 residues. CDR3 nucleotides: TGTGCCAGCAGGTCGGGACAGGGAAATAATTCACCCCTCCACTTT. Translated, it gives CASRSGQGNNSPLHF.

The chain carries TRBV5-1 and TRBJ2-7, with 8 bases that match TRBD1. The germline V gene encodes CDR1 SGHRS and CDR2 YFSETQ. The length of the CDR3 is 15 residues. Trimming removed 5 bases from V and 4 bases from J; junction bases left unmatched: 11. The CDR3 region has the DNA TGCGCCAGCAGTCGAATTCCGGGACAGGATTACGAGCAGTACTTC. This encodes CASSRIPGQDYEQYF.

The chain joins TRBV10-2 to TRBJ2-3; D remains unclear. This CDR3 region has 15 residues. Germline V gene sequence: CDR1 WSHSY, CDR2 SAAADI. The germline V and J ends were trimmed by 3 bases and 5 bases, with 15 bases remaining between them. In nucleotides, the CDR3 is TGCGCCAGCAGTGACACAAATCCCCCCATAGATACGCAGTATTTT. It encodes CASSDTNPPIDTQYF.

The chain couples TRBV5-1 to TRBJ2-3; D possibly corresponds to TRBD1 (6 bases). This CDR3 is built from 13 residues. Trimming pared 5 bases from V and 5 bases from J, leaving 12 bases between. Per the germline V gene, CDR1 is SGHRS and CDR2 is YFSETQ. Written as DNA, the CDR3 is TGCGCCAGCAGACGACAGGTGGGAGATACGCAGTATTTT. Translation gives CASRRQVGDTQYF.

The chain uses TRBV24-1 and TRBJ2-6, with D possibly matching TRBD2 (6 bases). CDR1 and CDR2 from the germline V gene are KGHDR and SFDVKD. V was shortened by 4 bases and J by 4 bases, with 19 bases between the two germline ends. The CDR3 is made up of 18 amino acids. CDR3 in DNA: TGTGCCACCAGTGAGGGGTCCGGGCGGGGAGGAGGGGCCAACGTCCTGACTTTC. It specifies CATSEGSGRGGGANVLTF.

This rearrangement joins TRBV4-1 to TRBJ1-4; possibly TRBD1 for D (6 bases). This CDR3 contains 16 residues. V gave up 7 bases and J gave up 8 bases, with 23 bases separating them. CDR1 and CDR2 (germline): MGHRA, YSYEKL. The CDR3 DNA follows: TGCGCCAGCACCTACTCCGCTAGCGGGGGGCGAGAAAAACTGTTTTTT. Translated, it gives CASTYSASGGREKLFF.

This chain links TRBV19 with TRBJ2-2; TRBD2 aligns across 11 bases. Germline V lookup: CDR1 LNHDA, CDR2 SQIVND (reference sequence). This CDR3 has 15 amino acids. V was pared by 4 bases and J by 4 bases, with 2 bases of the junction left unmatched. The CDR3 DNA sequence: TGTGCCAGTAGTACCCTAGCGGGGGGCACCGGGGAGCTGTTTTTT. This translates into CASSTLAGGTGELFF.

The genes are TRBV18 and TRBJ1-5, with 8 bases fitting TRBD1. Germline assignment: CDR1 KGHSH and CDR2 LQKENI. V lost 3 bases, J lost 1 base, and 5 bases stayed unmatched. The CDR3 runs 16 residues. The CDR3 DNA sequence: TGTGCCAGCTCACCGGTGGCAGGGGGCAGCAATCAGCCCCAGCATTTT. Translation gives CASSPVAGGSNQPQHF.

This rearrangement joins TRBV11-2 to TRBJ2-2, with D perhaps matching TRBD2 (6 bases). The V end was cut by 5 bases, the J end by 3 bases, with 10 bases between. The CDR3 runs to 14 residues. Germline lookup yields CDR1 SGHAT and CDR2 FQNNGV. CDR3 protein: CASSMGLYTGELFF. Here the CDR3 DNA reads TGTGCCAGCAGCATGGGACTGTACACCGGGGAGCTGTTTTTT.

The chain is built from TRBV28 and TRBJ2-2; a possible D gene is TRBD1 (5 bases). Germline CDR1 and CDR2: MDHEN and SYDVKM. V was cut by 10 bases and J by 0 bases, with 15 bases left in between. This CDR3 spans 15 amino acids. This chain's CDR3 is CAIATDTANTGELFF. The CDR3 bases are TGTGCCATCGCGACGGACACGGCGAACACCGGGGAGCTGTTTTTT.

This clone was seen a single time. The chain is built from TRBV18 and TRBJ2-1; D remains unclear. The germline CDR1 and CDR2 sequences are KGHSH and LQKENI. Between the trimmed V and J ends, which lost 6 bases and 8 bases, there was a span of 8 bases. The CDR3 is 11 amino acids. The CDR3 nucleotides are TGTGCCAGCTCGCAAGCCGATGAGCAGTTCTTC. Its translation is CASSQADEQFF.

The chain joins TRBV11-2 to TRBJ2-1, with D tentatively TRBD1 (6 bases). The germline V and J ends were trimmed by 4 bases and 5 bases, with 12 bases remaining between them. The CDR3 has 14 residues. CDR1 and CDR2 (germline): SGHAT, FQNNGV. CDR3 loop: CASSSWAGDNEQFF. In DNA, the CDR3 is TGTGCCAGCAGCTCTTGGGCAGGGGACAATGAGCAGTTCTTC.

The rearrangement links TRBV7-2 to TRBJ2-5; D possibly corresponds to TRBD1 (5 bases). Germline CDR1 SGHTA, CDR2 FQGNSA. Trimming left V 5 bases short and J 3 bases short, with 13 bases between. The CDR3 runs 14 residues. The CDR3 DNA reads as TGTGCCAGCAGCCACCTGGGGCAGAAAGAGACCCAGTACTTC. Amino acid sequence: CASSHLGQKETQYF.

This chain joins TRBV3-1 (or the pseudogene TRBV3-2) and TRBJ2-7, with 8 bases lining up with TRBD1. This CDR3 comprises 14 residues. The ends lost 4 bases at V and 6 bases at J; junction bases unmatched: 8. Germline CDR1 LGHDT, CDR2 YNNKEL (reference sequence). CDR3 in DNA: TGTGCCAGCAGCCCCGGACAGGGATCGGGCGAGCAGTACTTC. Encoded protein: CASSPGQGSGEQYF.

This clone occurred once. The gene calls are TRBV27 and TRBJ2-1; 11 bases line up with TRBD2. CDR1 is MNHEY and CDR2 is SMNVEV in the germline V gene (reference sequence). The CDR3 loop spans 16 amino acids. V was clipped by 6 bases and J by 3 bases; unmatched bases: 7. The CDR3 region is CASSPEGLAGYNEQFF. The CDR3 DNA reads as TGTGCCAGCAGCCCGGAAGGACTAGCGGGCTACAATGAGCAGTTCTTC.

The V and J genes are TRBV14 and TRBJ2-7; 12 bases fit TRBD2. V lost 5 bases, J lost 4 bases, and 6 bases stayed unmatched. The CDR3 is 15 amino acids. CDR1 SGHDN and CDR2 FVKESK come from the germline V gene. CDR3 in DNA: TGTGCCAGCAGCAAAGGACTAGCGGGACCGTACGAGCAGTACTTC. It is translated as CASSKGLAGPYEQYF.

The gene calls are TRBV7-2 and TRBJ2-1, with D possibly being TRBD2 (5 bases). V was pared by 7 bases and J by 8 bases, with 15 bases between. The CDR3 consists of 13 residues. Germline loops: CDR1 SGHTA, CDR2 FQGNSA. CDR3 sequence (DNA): TGTGCCAGCATAATGCCGGGGATGGATGAGCAGTTCTTC. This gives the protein CASIMPGMDEQFF.

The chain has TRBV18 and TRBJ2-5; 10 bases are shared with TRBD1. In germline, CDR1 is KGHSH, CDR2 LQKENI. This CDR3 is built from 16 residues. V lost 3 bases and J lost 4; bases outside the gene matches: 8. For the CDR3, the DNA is TGTGCCAGCTCACCGCCGGGGACAGGGGTTGGAGAGACCCAGTACTTC. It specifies CASSPPGTGVGETQYF. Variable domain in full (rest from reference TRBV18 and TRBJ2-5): NAGVMQNPRHLVRRRGQEARLRCSPMKGHSHVYWYRQLPEEGLKFMVYLQKENIIDESGMPKERFSAEFPKEGPSILRIQQVVRGDSAAYFCASSPPGTGVGETQYFGPGTRLLVL.

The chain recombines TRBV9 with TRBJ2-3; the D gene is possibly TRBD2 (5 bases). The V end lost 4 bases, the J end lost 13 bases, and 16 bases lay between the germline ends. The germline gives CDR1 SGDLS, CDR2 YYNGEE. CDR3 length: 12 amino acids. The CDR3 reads CASSRPGEKKYF. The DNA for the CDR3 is TGTGCCAGCAGCCGACCCGGGGAGAAAAAGTATTTT. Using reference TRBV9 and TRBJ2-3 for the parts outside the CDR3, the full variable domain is DSGVTQTPKHLITATGQRVTLRCSPRSGDLSVYWYQQSLDQGLQFLIQYYNGEERAKGNILERFSAQQFPDLHSELNLSSLELGDSALYFCASSRPGEKKYFGPGTRLTVL.

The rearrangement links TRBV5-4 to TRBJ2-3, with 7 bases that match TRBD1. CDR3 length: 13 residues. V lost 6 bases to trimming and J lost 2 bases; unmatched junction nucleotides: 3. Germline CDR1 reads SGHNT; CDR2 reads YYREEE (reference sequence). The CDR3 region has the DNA TGTGCCAGCACACAGGGGCCCACAGATACGCAGTATTTT. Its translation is CASTQGPTDTQYF.

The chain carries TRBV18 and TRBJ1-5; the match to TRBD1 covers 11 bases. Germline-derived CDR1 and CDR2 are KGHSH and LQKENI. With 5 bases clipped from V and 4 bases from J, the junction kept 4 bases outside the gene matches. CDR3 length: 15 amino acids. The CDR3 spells CASSSGTGGNQPQHF. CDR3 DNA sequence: TGTGCCAGCTCATCCGGGACAGGGGGTAATCAGCCCCAGCATTTT.